This passage covers 13 T cell receptor beta chains from one sample sequenced in a study of T cells in Graves' hyperthyroidism and ophthalmopathy. Researchers took RNA transcripts and amplified the TCR beta CDR3 regions from them. HTBI primers drove first-round RT-PCR of the TCR CDR3. From the multiplex PCR reads, TCRdb called clonotypes with MiXCR, one entry per CDR3 protein. The table has 300,000 to 450,000 distinct CDR3 sequences, approximately 13% seen once. Sequencing was done on a sample of blood. The receptors shown here come from a woman aged 18-35 years with Graves' hyperthyroidism.

The chain is built from TRBV7-2 and TRBJ2-5, with D perhaps matching TRBD1 (6 bases). The germline gives CDR1 SGHTA, CDR2 FQGNSA. Trimming took 2 bases from V and 5 from J, leaving 24 bases between them. This CDR3 contains 18 residues. DNA for the CDR3: TGTGCCAGCAGCTTAACGACAACCGGGACAATCCATGGGGAGACCCAGTACTTC. This codes for CASSLTTTGTIHGETQYF.

Ten or more counts support this clonotype. This chain connects TRBV28 to TRBJ2-1; the D gene is possibly TRBD1 (5 bases). Trimming shortened V by 3 bases and J by 4 bases, and 10 bases separated the two germline ends. Germline CDR1 MDHEN, CDR2 SYDVKM. The CDR3 loop spans 14 amino acids. The CDR3 sequence: CASSFLTAYNEQFF. CDR3 DNA sequence: TGTGCCAGCAGTTTTCTGACAGCATACAATGAGCAGTTCTTC.

This clonotype turned up a few times. This may come from a read error, since a much larger clone is one base off. The chain joins TRBV2 to TRBJ1-5; D is perhaps TRBD1 (5 bases). Germline CDR1 reads SNHLY; CDR2 reads FYNNEI. This CDR3 has 14 amino acids. CDR3 sequence reads: CANSPTVGNQPQHF. CDR3 DNA: TGTGCCAACAGTCCGACAGTGGGCAATCAGCCCCAGCATTTT. Full variable domain (missing parts from reference TRBV2 and TRBJ1-5): EPEVTQTPSHQVTQMGQEVILRCVPISNHLYFYWYRQILGQKVEFLVSFYNNEISEKSEIFDDQFSVERPDGSNFTLKIRSTKLEDSAMYFCANSPTVGNQPQHFGDGTRLSIL.

This clonotype was counted at least ten times. The J gene is TRBJ2-7, the V gene TRBV28, with D possibly TRBD1 on 5 matching bases. CDR3 length equals 13 residues. The V end was cut by 3 bases, the J end by 7 bases, with 13 bases between. Germline loops: CDR1 MDHEN, CDR2 SYDVKM. CDR3 protein: CASSFRAPNEQYF. CDR3 in DNA: TGTGCCAGCAGTTTCAGGGCGCCAAATGAGCAGTACTTC.

The sample holds a few counts of this clonotype. This chain links TRBV20-1 with TRBJ1-1, with D tentatively TRBD1 (5 bases). The CDR3 is made up of 15 amino acids. V lost 5 bases and J 1 base, leaving 17 bases between the germline ends. Germline values: CDR1 DFQATT, CDR2 SNEGSKA (reference sequence). The CDR3 bases are TGCAGTGCTGCTCGGGGGGGGGGGTCGAACACTGAAGCTTTCTTT. Protein product: CSAARGGGSNTEAFF.

This clonotype was picked up many times. This chain links TRBV7-8 with TRBJ1-5, with D maybe TRBD1 (6 bases). Germline lookup yields CDR1 SGHVS and CDR2 FQNEAQ. V lost 1 base, J lost 7 bases, and 11 bases lay in between. The CDR3 spans 14 residues. The CDR3: CASSLDRAGQPQHF. In DNA, the CDR3 is TGTGCCAGCAGCTTAGACAGGGCAGGCCAGCCCCAGCATTTT.

The rearrangement uses TRBV7-8 and TRBJ2-2, with 9 bases that match TRBD1. Germline CDR1 and CDR2: SGHVS and FQNEAQ. The CDR3 has 15 residues. V shed 4 bases and J 5 bases; nucleotides not matched to a gene: 5. CDR3 sequence: CASSYLTGGTGELFF. As DNA, the CDR3 is TGTGCCAGCAGCTACCTGACAGGGGGTACCGGGGAGCTGTTTTTT.

This clonotype was observed many times. V gene TRBV9 combines with J gene TRBJ2-3; D ambiguous. The CDR3 loop spans 13 amino acids. V was clipped by 0 bases and J by 2 bases, with 4 bases between them. Germline CDR1 is SGDLS and CDR2 is YYNGEE. The CDR3 region is CASSVDYTDTQYF. For the CDR3, the DNA is TGTGCCAGCAGCGTAGATTACACAGATACGCAGTATTTT.

The chain has TRBV12-3 or TRBV12-4 and TRBJ1-2; the D is unclear. The CDR3 totals 15 residues. With 6 bases removed from V and 8 bases from J, the gap between germline ends came to 22 bases. The CDR3 DNA reads TGTGCCAGCAGCCCTCCCCATGGGGAAGTCGACGGCTACACCTTC. This gives the protein CASSPPHGEVDGYTF.

This chain links TRBV5-6 with TRBJ1-1; 7 nucleotides align to TRBD1. J lost 1 base, V lost 5 bases, and 8 bases had no gene match. This CDR3 is built from 15 residues. Germline V gene lookup returns CDR1 SGHDT and CDR2 YYEEEE. This CDR3 is CASSLLGQQNTEAFF. The CDR3 coding sequence is TGTGCCAGCAGTCTACTGGGACAGCAGAACACTGAAGCTTTCTTT.

This clonotype occurred many times. The chain employs TRBV28 and TRBJ1-2; the match to TRBD1 covers 7 bases. The CDR3 has 13 residues. J lost 8 bases, V lost 5 bases, and 8 bases had no gene match. CDR1 MDHEN and CDR2 SYDVKM come from the germline V gene. The CDR3 nucleotides read TGTGCCAGCAGTAACAGGGGACCGGAAGGCTACACCTTC. It yields the protein CASSNRGPEGYTF.

This clonotype was observed at least ten times. The chain employs TRBV20-1 and TRBJ1-2; no clear D. Trimming took off 4 bases at V and 4 bases at J, with 13 bases between the two ends. The germline CDR1 and CDR2 sequences are DFQATT and SNEGSKA (reference sequence). This CDR3 comprises 13 residues. Written as DNA, the CDR3 is TGCAGTGCTAAGGAACCCAGGACCTATGGCTACACCTTC. Amino acids: CSAKEPRTYGYTF.

In this sample, this clonotype turned up many times. This sequence joins TRBV11-3 and TRBJ2-7; no clear D gene. This CDR3 has 9 amino acids. Germline assignment: CDR1 SGHNT and CDR2 YENEEA. Trimming stripped 10 bases from V and 6 bases from J, with 7 bases between. The CDR3 DNA reads TGTGCCACCTGGACCGAGCAGTACTTC. This encodes CATWTEQYF.